The sequence of this T cell receptor beta chain was determined in a study of blood T cells in healthy people across ages. The amount of total RNA extracted per sample was at least 6 micrograms. This clonotype was recorded a few times. Its antigen is unknown. The use of a sample-barcoded 5' primer and a J-beta primer mix characterized a second PCR of about 7 to 12 cycles. Researchers report that a template-switch adaptor with 12 random nucleotides tagged each cDNA molecule. CDR3-containing paired-end reads numbered at least 2.5 million in each sample. TCRdb re-analysed the 5' RACE reads in MiXCR, keeping a single row per CDR3 protein. The table shows about 750,000 distinct CDR3 sequences, with roughly 53% occurring only once. CDR1 SQVTM and CDR2 ANQGSEA come from the germline V gene. This CDR3 has 14 amino acids. V shed 1 base and J shed 4 bases, with 13 bases lying between them. Overall study findings and caveats: When set beside aged donors, long-lived donors presented more naive CD4+ cells and higher diversity.

The receptor comes from an older man in good health. Sequencing input: blood. The chain couples TRBV29-1 to TRBJ1-2; D is perhaps TRBD1 (5 bases). The CDR3 loop is CSVEVGGRAYGYTF. The DNA for the CDR3 is TGCAGCGTTGAAGTAGGAGGCAGGGCCTATGGCTACACCTTC.